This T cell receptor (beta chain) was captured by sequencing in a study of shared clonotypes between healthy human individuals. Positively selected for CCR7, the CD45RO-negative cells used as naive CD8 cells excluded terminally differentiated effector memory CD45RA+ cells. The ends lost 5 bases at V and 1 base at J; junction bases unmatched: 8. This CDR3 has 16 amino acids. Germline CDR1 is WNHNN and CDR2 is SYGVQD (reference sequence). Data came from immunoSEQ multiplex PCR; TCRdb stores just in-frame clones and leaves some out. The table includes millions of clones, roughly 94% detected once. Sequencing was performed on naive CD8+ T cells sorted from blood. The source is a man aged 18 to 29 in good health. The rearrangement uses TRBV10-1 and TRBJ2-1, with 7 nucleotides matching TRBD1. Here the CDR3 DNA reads TGCGCCAGCAGTAGCGACAGGGAAGGATCCTACAATGAGCAGTTCTTC. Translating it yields CASSSDREGSYNEQFF.